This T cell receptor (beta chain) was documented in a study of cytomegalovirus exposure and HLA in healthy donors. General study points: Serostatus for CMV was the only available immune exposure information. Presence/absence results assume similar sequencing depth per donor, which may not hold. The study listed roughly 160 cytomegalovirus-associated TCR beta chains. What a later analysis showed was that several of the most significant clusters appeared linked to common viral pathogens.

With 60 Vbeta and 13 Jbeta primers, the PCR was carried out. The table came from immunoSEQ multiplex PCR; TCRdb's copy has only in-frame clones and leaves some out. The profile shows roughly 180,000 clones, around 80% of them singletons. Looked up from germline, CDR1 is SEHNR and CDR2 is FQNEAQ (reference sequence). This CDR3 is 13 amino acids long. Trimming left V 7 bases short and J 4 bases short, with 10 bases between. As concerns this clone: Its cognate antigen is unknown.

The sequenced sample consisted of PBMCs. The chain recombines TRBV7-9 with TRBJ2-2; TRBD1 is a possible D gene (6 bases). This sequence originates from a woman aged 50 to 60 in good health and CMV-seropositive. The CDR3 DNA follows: TGTGCCAGCACCAGGACAGTCACCGGGGAGCTGTTTTTT. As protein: CASTRTVTGELFF.